This T cell receptor (beta chain) was retrieved from a study of beta chain features in type 1 diabetes. The study's findings and limits: Shortening of TCRB CDR3s, moderate but significant, appeared in all four CD4+ subsets of Type 1 diabetes patients.

Germline V gene sequence: CDR1 SGHDN, CDR2 FVKESK. The V and J ends lost 1 base and 5 bases, in that order; junction bases with no gene match: 22. There are 21 residues in the CDR3. Regarding this clone: Antigen specificity is unknown.

Of the isolated RNA, all was reverse transcribed, and so the sequenced material was expressed TCRB transcripts. Assay used: immunoSEQ multiplex PCR; TCRdb lists only in-frame clones, some missing. The sample holds 85,000 to 110,000 clones, about 26% seen once. Populations isolated by sorting all had purity greater than 95%. The source of this sequence is a young woman with type 1 diabetes. Sequenced: central memory CD4+ T cells from blood. V is TRBV14 and J is TRBJ2-2; TRBD1 aligns across 7 bases. The CDR3 reads CASSQVRTGPPQVALTGELFF. The CDR3 bases are TGTGCCAGCAGCCAAGTTCGGACAGGTCCTCCGCAAGTAGCTTTAACCGGGGAGCTGTTTTTT.